The 5 T cell receptor beta chains in this list originate from one sample, sequenced in a study of blood T cell repertoires in COVID-19. This table comes from immunoSEQ multiplex PCR, and its TCRdb copy is limited to in-frame clones, with some not included. Here the sample spans about 190,000 clones, roughly 84% being singletons. Sequences were obtained from peripheral blood. These receptors all stem from a human donor in a cohort sampled during active COVID-19.

The V and J genes are TRBV12-3 or TRBV12-4 and TRBJ2-1; D perhaps matches TRBD1 (5 bases). The CDR3 extends over 13 amino acids. Trimming took off 1 base at V and 6 bases at J, with 7 bases between the two ends. This CDR3 is CASSLEGVNEQFF. The CDR3 region has the DNA TGTGCCAGCAGTTTAGAAGGGGTCAATGAGCAGTTCTTC.

The V call is TRBV6-5, the J call TRBJ1-1, with D possibly TRBD1 on 6 matching bases. V lost 5 bases and J lost 0, with 13 bases in between. Germline CDR1 and CDR2: MNHEY and SVGAGI. This CDR3 region has 15 residues. The CDR3 here is CASSKQGQMNTEAFF. CDR3 coding DNA: TGTGCCAGCAGTAAACAGGGCCAGATGAACACTGAAGCTTTCTTT.

The genes are TRBV5-1 and TRBJ1-1; D is perhaps TRBD1 (5 bases). This CDR3 is built from 13 residues. Germline CDR1 SGHRS, CDR2 YFSETQ. Deletions cut 0 bases from V and 6 bases from J, with 9 bases between. The CDR3 protein is CASSLGATAEAFF. The CDR3 coding sequence is TGCGCCAGCAGCTTGGGAGCGACAGCTGAAGCTTTCTTT.

The V call is TRBV5-5, the J call TRBJ2-7; 10 nucleotides agree with TRBD2. The CDR3 has 16 residues. Germline V lookup: CDR1 SGHKS, CDR2 YYEKEE (reference sequence). J gave up 2 bases and V 2 bases, and 7 bases lay outside the gene matches. CDR3 bases: TGTGCCAGCAGCTTAGAGGGGACTAGCGTACCCTACGAGCAGTACGTC. Residues: CASSLEGTSVPYEQYV.

This clone was seen only a few times. The CDR3 spells CASSLTGYQPQHF. The CDR3 DNA reads TGTGCCAGCAGTTTGACAGGTTATCAGCCCCAGCATTTT. The chain carries TRBV27 and TRBJ1-5; TRBD1 is a possible D gene (6 bases). The CDR3 sequence is 13 residues long. V lost 3 bases to trimming and J lost 5 bases, with 8 bases between them. Germline V gene sequence: CDR1 MNHEY, CDR2 SMNVEV (reference sequence).